The rows below give T cell receptor beta chains drawn from one sample of a study of blood T cell repertoires in COVID-19. The data were produced by immunoSEQ multiplex PCR, yet TCRdb's version contains in-frame clones alone and is incomplete. The sample has about 200,000 clones, approximately 78% seen once. Input material: peripheral blood. Receptor source: a woman older than 75 with COVID-19, enrolled during active disease. CDR3s include the opening cysteine and the closing phenylalanine or tryptophan. D genes are given only for firm matches. Expanded clones are given a class, and other clones once, few, many or no size at all.

cdr3_nt | cdr3_aa | j_call | cdr3_length | clone_size | d_call | v_call
TGTGCCAGCAATGACAGGGTATTACCTGAAGCTTTCTTT | CASNDRVLPEAFF | TRBJ1-1 | 13 | - | TRBD1 | TRBV18
TGTGCCAGCAGTCACCCGGGAAAATTCTACGAGCAGTACTTC | CASSHPGKFYEQYF | TRBJ2-7 | 14 | - | - | TRBV27
TGTGCCAGCAGTTTATGGCAGGGAAATCAGCCCCAGCATTTT | CASSLWQGNQPQHF | TRBJ1-5 | 14 | - | - | TRBV28
TGTGCCAGCAGTTGGAGTGGCTCCTACAATGAGCAGTTCTTC | CASSWSGSYNEQFF | TRBJ2-1 | 14 | many | - | TRBV7-9
TGTGCCAGCGAGCTCGTGGACAGGGTGGGAACTTTCTTT | CASELVDRVGTFF | TRBJ1-1 | 13 | once | TRBD1 | TRBV5-5
TGTGCCAGTAGTCCCTTGGCAGGGGGCACACCCCAGCATTTT | CASSPLAGGTPQHF | TRBJ1-5 | 14 | - | TRBD1 | TRBV19
TGTGCCAGCAGTGTCTCGGGGGGGTACGGCAATCAGCCCCAGCATTTT | CASSVSGGYGNQPQHF | TRBJ1-5 | 16 | - | - | TRBV6-1
TGTGCCAGCAGGGGGCCCAATCAGCCCCAGCATTTT | CASRGPNQPQHF | TRBJ1-5 | 12 | - | - | TRBV25-1
TGTGCCAGCAGTTTATCTCCGGGACTAGCGAATCCAGATACGCAGTATTTT | CASSLSPGLANPDTQYF | TRBJ2-3 | 17 | - | TRBD2 | TRBV6-4
TGTGCCAGCAGGGCGGACAGACAAGAGACCCAGTACTTC | CASRADRQETQYF | TRBJ2-5 | 13 | - | - | TRBV28
TGTGCCAGCTCGGGAGTTTCGCGGGGCGGGGTACAGTTCTTC | CASSGVSRGGVQFF | TRBJ2-1 | 14 | - | - | TRBV18
TGTGCCAGCAGCCCGGGGGGGGCTGGGCAGCCCCAGCATTTT | CASSPGGAGQPQHF | TRBJ1-5 | 14 | once | - | TRBV25-1
TGTGCCAGCAGCCCTCGCAGGGACACCATATATTTT | CASSPRRDTIYF | TRBJ1-3 | 12 | - | - | TRBV9
TGCGCCAGCACCCGGGCCGGGACTAACACTGAAGCTTTCTTT | CASTRAGTNTEAFF | TRBJ1-1 | 14 | - | - | TRBV5-1
TGTGCCAGCAGCCGGTCCGGGACAGGGACTGAAAAACTGTTTTTT | CASSRSGTGTEKLFF | TRBJ1-4 | 15 | - | TRBD1 | TRBV7-2
TGTGCCTGGACCCGGGACAGGTCCATCGCAAGCTCCTACAATGAGCAGTTCTTC | CAWTRDRSIASSYNEQFF | TRBJ2-1 | 18 | once | TRBD1 | TRBV30
TGCGCCAGCAGAAACCGGGGGGCTCTCAATGAAAAACTGTTTTTT | CASRNRGALNEKLFF | TRBJ1-4 | 15 | - | - | TRBV4-1
TGTGCCAGCAGCCGGGACAGGGTAGAGACCCAGTACTTC | CASSRDRVETQYF | TRBJ2-5 | 13 | - | TRBD1 | TRBV7-3
TGCGCCAGCAGGTTCGGCGGGTTCGATGAAAAACTGTTTTTT | CASRFGGFDEKLFF | TRBJ1-4 | 14 | - | - | TRBV4-1
TGCGCCAGCAGTGATCGGTCATTCGGCACTGAAGCTTTCTTT | CASSDRSFGTEAFF | TRBJ1-1 | 14 | few | - | TRBV10-2
TGTGCCACCCTGGCGCCGGGAGGCGGCGAGCAGTACTTC | CATLAPGGGEQYF | TRBJ2-7 | 13 | few | TRBD2 | TRBV28
TGTGCCAGCAGCCAAGATCGGGGGAGGGGATACGAGCAGTACTTC | CASSQDRGRGYEQYF | TRBJ2-7 | 15 | - | TRBD2 | TRBV3-1/TRBV3-2
TGCGCCAGCCGGGGGACAGGGCTAGTCGGGGAAGCTTTCTTT | CASRGTGLVGEAFF | TRBJ1-1 | 14 | - | TRBD1 | TRBV5-1
TGTGCCAGCGGGGAGGGTTTGGAAGCGTGGACCCAGTACTTC | CASGEGLEAWTQYF | TRBJ2-5 | 14 | - | TRBD2 | TRBV11-2
TGTGCCAGCAGCTTAGACAGGGGGGCCCCCTACGAGCAGTACTTC | CASSLDRGAPYEQYF | TRBJ2-7 | 15 | - | TRBD1 | TRBV7-9
TGCGCCAGCAGCCAAGATTGGGACAGGGGGAATTCACCCCTCCACTTT | CASSQDWDRGNSPLHF | TRBJ1-6 | 16 | - | TRBD1 | TRBV4-1
TGTGCCAGTAGTCCCGCCCCCCCCGGGACTAGCGGAAACAATGAGCAGTTCTTC | CASSPAPPGTSGNNEQFF | TRBJ2-1 | 18 | - | TRBD2 | TRBV19
TGTGCCAGCAGGTTGACAGGGGGCGCAGAGACCCAGTACTTC | CASRLTGGAETQYF | TRBJ2-5 | 14 | - | TRBD1 | TRBV11-2
TGTGCCAGCAGTTTATCAGGGTCTGGCACAGATACGCAGTATTTT | CASSLSGSGTDTQYF | TRBJ2-3 | 15 | - | - | TRBV28
TGTGCCAGCAGCTTAAGGGCAGGGGGCAACCAGCCCCAGCATTTT | CASSLRAGGNQPQHF | TRBJ1-5 | 15 | - | TRBD1 | TRBV11-2
TGTGCCTGGACAAACAGCCAAGAGACCCAGTACTTC | CAWTNSQETQYF | TRBJ2-5 | 12 | - | - | TRBV30
TGCGCCAGCAGCCAAGATCTGCCAGGGAGGGTTGAGCAGTTCTTC | CASSQDLPGRVEQFF | TRBJ2-1 | 15 | - | TRBD2 | TRBV4-3
TGTGCCAGCAGTTACTCCACCACAGGGGCCAGGTCACCCCTCCACTTT | CASSYSTTGARSPLHF | TRBJ1-6 | 16 | - | TRBD1 | TRBV6-5
TGTGCCAGCAGTTCCCCCCCCGGACAGGGGGCGATGGCTTTCTTT | CASSSPPGQGAMAFF | TRBJ1-1 | 15 | few | TRBD1 | TRBV28
TGTGCCACCAGTGAGGGAGCGAAGACCCAGTACTTC | CATSEGAKTQYF | TRBJ2-5 | 12 | once | - | TRBV24-1
TGTGCCAGCAGCTCAGGGACAGGGGGCGCAGATACGCAGTATTTT | CASSSGTGGADTQYF | TRBJ2-3 | 15 | once | TRBD1 | TRBV7-9
TGTGCCAGCAGCTTATACTACGAGCAGTACTTC | CASSLYYEQYF | TRBJ2-7 | 11 | - | - | TRBV11-2
TGCAGCGGCCGACAGGGAGGGAACACTGAAGCTTTCTTT | CSGRQGGNTEAFF | TRBJ1-1 | 13 | - | TRBD1 | TRBV29-1
TGTGCCAGCAGCTTACCGGACAGGGGAGGATCACCCCTCCACTTT | CASSLPDRGGSPLHF | TRBJ1-6 | 15 | - | TRBD1 | TRBV7-2
TGTGCCAGCAGCTCTAGGGTAACAGGTAGCAATCAGCCCCAGCATTTT | CASSSRVTGSNQPQHF | TRBJ1-5 | 16 | - | - | TRBV7-2
TGCGCCAGCAGCTTGCGGCTAGAAGAGACCCAGTACTTC | CASSLRLEETQYF | TRBJ2-5 | 13 | - | - | TRBV5-1
TGTGCCAGCAGTTTGATGGGGTTGACAGTGCATTTT | CASSLMGLTVHF | TRBJ1-5 | 12 | - | - | TRBV12-3/TRBV12-4
TGTGCCAGCAGCGTAGCGACAGGGTCTAACTATGGCTACACCTTC | CASSVATGSNYGYTF | TRBJ1-2 | 15 | - | TRBD1 | TRBV9
TGCAGCGTTGCGACAGGAGGCGGGGAGCTGTTTTTT | CSVATGGGELFF | TRBJ2-2 | 12 | - | - | TRBV29-1
TGTGCCAGCAGCTTAGTGGGCAGGGGGTACGGCTACACCTTC | CASSLVGRGYGYTF | TRBJ1-2 | 14 | - | TRBD1 | TRBV7-2
TGTGCCAGCAGCAGACCGGGACAGGGGGCGTACGAGCAGTACTTC | CASSRPGQGAYEQYF | TRBJ2-7 | 15 | - | TRBD1 | TRBV28
TGTGCCAGCAGCGTTAGCACAGGGAATGAAAAACTGTTTTTT | CASSVSTGNEKLFF | TRBJ1-4 | 14 | once | - | TRBV9
TGCAGCGTCCTTCAGGGGGGCGAGACCCAGTACTTC | CSVLQGGETQYF | TRBJ2-5 | 12 | - | - | TRBV29-1
TGTGCCAGCAGCCCCAGCGGGAGGGGTGCGAATGAGCAGTTCTTC | CASSPSGRGANEQFF | TRBJ2-1 | 15 | - | TRBD2 | TRBV28
TGTGCCAGCAGCCCCAGCGGGGGGGAAACGCAGTATTTT | CASSPSGGETQYF | TRBJ2-3 | 13 | - | TRBD2 | TRBV7-3
TGTGCCTGGAGTAAAGGGGGCAACGGGTCACCCCTCCACTTT | CAWSKGGNGSPLHF | TRBJ1-6 | 14 | few | TRBD1 | TRBV30